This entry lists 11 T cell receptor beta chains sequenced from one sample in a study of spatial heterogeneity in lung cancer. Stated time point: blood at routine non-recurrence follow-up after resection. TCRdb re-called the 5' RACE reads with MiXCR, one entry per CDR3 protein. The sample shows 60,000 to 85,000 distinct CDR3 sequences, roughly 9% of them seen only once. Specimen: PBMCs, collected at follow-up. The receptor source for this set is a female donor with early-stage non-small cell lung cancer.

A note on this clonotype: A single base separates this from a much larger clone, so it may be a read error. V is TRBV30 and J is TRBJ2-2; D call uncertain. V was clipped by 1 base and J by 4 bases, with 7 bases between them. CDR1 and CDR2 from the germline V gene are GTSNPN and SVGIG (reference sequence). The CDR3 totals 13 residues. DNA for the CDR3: TGTGCCTGGAGTGGAGCGAGCACCGGGGAGCTGTTTTTT. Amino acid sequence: CAWSGASTGELFF.

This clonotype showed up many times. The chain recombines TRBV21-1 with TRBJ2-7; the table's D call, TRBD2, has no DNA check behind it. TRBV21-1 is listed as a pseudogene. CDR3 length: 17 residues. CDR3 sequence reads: CASSPHSSGTSSYEQYF. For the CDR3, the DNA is TGTGCCAGCAGCCCCCATTCGTCCGGGACTTCCTCCTACGAGCAGTACTTC.

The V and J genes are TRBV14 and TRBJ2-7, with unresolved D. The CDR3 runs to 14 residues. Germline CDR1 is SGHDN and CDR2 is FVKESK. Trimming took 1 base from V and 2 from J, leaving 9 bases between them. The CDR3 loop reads CASSQVGGTYEQYF. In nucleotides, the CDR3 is TGTGCCAGCAGCCAAGTCGGCGGAACCTACGAGCAGTACTTC. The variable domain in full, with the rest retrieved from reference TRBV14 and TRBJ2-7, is EAGVTQFPSHSVIEKGQTVTLRCDPISGHDNLYWYRRVMGKEIKFLLHFVKESKQDESGMPNNRFLAERTGGTYSTLKVQPAELEDSGVYFCASSQVGGTYEQYFGPGTRLTVT.

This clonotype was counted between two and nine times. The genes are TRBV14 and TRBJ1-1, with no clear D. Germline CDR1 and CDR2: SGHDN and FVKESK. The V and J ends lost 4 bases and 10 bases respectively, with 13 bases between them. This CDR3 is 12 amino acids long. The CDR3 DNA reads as TGTGCCAGCAGCCTAACCGGAGTGGGAGCTTTCTTT. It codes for CASSLTGVGAFF. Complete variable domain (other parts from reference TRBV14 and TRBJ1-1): EAGVTQFPSHSVIEKGQTVTLRCDPISGHDNLYWYRRVMGKEIKFLLHFVKESKQDESGMPNNRFLAERTGGTYSTLKVQPAELEDSGVYFCASSLTGVGAFFGQGTRLTVV.

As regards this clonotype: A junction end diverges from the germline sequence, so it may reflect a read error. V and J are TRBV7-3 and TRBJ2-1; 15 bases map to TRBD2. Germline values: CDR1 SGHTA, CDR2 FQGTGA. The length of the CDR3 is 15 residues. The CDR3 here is CVSSYGLAGGVEQFF. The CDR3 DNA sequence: TGTGTCAGCAGCTACGGACTAGCGGGAGGGGTTGAGCAGTTCTTC.

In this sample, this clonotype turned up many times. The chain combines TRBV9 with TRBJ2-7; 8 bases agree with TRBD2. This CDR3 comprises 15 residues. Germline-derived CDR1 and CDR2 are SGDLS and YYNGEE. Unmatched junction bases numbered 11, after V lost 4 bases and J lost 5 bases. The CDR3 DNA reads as TGTGCCAGCAGCCCCGGGACTAGAGAAAACCACGAGCAGTACTTC. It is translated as CASSPGTRENHEQYF.

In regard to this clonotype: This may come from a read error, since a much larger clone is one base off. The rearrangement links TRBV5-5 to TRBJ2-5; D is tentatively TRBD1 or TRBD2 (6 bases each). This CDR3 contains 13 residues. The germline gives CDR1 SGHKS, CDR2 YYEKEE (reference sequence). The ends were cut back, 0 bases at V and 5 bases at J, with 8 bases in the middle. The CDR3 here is CASSLGGAETQYF. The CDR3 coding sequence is TGTGCCAGCAGCTTGGGGGGGGCCGAGACCCAGTACTTC.

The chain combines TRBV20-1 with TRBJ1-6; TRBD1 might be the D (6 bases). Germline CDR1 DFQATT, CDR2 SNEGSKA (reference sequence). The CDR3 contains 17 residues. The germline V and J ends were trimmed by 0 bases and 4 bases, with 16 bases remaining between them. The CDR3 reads CSARDPLLQGYNSPLHF. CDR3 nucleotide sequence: TGCAGTGCTAGAGATCCCCTCTTACAGGGTTATAATTCACCCCTCCACTTT.

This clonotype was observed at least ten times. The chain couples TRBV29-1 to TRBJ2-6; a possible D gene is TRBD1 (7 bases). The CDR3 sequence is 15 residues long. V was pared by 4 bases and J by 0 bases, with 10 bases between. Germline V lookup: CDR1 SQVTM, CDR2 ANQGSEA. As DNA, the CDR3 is TGCAGCGTTGGACAGGGACTCTCTGGGGCCAACGTCCTGACTTTC. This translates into CSVGQGLSGANVLTF.

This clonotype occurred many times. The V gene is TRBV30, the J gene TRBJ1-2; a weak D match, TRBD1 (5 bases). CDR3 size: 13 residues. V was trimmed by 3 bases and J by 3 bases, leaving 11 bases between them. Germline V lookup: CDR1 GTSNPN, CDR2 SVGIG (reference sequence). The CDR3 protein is CAWSQGLDYGYTF. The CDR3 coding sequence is TGTGCCTGGAGCCAGGGTCTGGACTATGGCTACACCTTC.

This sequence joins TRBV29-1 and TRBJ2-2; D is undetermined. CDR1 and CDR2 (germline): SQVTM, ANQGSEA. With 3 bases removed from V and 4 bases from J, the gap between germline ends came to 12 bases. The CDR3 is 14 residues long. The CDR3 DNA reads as TGCAGCGTTGAGTCGACTCAGGCCACCGGGGAGCTGTTTTTT. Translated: CSVESTQATGELFF.